The 9 T cell receptor beta chains reported below all come from one sample, sequenced in a study of cytomegalovirus exposure and HLA in healthy donors. Primers for the PCR totalled 60 Vbeta and 13 Jbeta. Produced via immunoSEQ multiplex PCR; TCRdb's table is partial and in-frame only. The repertoire has more than 95,000 clones, around a tenth of them found once; the top ten carry around 5.9%. Source material: PBMCs. The receptors were gathered from a man aged 35 to 55 in good health and CMV-seropositive.

The V call is TRBV27, the J call TRBJ1-4; D perhaps matches TRBD1 (5 bases). V lost 7 bases and J lost 7, with 16 bases in between. Looked up from germline, CDR1 is MNHEY and CDR2 is SMNVEV (reference sequence). The CDR3 loop spans 14 amino acids. Here the CDR3 reads CASTSRGSFEKLFF. CDR3 nucleotide sequence: TGTGCCAGCACCTCGCGGGGGTCCTTTGAAAAACTGTTTTTT. Together with reference TRBV27 and TRBJ1-4, the CDR3 gives the full variable domain: EAQVTQNPRYLITVTGKKLTVTCSQNMNHEYMSWYRQDPGLGLRQIYYSMNVEVTDKGDVPEGYKVSRKEKRNFPLILESPSPNQTSLYFCASTSRGSFEKLFFGSGTQLSVL.

A few counts support this clone. CDR3 coding DNA: TGTGCCAGCAGCTTGGGCGTCGGAGAGACCCAGTACTTC. This translates into CASSLGVGETQYF. This rearrangement joins TRBV7-3 to TRBJ2-5; D uncertain. The CDR3 is 13 amino acids. V was clipped by 3 bases and J by 4 bases, with 9 bases between them. CDR1 and CDR2 from the germline V gene are SGHTA and FQGTGA.

The chain links TRBV19 to TRBJ2-3, with D maybe TRBD1 (5 bases). Germline loops: CDR1 LNHDA, CDR2 SQIVND (reference sequence). The V end was cut by 5 bases, the J end by 4 bases, with 13 bases between. CDR3 length: 14 residues. The CDR3 loop reads CASSPRLGADTQYF. The CDR3 nucleotides are TGTGCCAGTAGTCCCCGTTTAGGGGCAGATACGCAGTATTTT.

The rearrangement uses TRBV28 and TRBJ2-7; a possible D gene is TRBD2 (5 bases). Germline assignment: CDR1 MDHEN and CDR2 SYDVKM. The CDR3 totals 13 residues. V gave up 7 bases and J gave up 0 bases, with 10 bases separating them. The DNA of the CDR3 is TGTGCCAGCAACTCCCGGGGCTCCTACGAGCAGTACTTC. Its protein is CASNSRGSYEQYF.

Only a few counts were recorded for this clone. V usage is TRBV27 and J usage is TRBJ2-7; TRBD1 matches at 9 bases. This CDR3 has 15 amino acids. CDR1 is MNHEY and CDR2 is SMNVEV in the germline V gene (reference sequence). V shed 5 bases, J shed 3 bases, and the junction held 8 bases outside the gene matches. CDR3 sequence reads: CASSPQQGAYYEQYF. CDR3 bases: TGTGCCAGCAGTCCCCAACAGGGGGCGTACTACGAGCAGTACTTC.

Ten or more counts support this clone. The chain couples TRBV30 to TRBJ2-5; TRBD2 might be the D (6 bases). Looked up from germline, CDR1 is GTSNPN and CDR2 is SVGIG (reference sequence). The CDR3 extends over 13 amino acids. Trimming cost V 3 bases and J 5 bases, with 13 bases left between them. The CDR3 sequence is CAWRSKGGETQYF. DNA for the CDR3: TGTGCCTGGAGGTCAAAAGGAGGGGAGACCCAGTACTTC.

This clone was observed a single time. The genes are TRBV18 and TRBJ2-1; D call uncertain. CDR3 length: 12 residues. CDR1 is KGHSH, CDR2 LQKENI, per germline. Trimming left V 3 bases short and J 9 bases short, with 9 bases between. DNA of the CDR3: TGTGCCAGCTCACCGTCGACACGTGAGCAGTTCTTC. It translates to CASSPSTREQFF.

This chain connects TRBV2 to TRBJ2-1; D ambiguous. CDR1 and CDR2 from the germline V gene are SNHLY and FYNNEI. The V and J ends lost 3 bases and 2 bases respectively, with 8 bases between them. The CDR3 runs to 14 residues. As DNA, the CDR3 is TGTGCCAGCAGTGAGCACAGAGCCTACAATGAGCAGTTCTTC. Amino acid sequence: CASSEHRAYNEQFF.

This clone has just a few counts. The gene calls are TRBV2 and TRBJ2-4; possibly TRBD2 for D (6 bases). The germline CDR1 and CDR2 sequences are SNHLY and FYNNEI. The CDR3 sequence is 15 residues long. V lost 6 bases and J lost 0, with 12 bases in between. The CDR3 here is CASSLRDLAKNIQYF. CDR3 nucleotides: TGTGCCAGCAGCCTACGGGACTTAGCCAAAAACATTCAGTACTTC. Using reference TRBV2 and TRBJ2-4 for the parts outside the CDR3, the full variable domain is EPEVTQTPSHQVTQMGQEVILRCVPISNHLYFYWYRQILGQKVEFLVSFYNNEISEKSEIFDDQFSVERPDGSNFTLKIRSTKLEDSAMYFCASSLRDLAKNIQYFGAGTRLSVL.